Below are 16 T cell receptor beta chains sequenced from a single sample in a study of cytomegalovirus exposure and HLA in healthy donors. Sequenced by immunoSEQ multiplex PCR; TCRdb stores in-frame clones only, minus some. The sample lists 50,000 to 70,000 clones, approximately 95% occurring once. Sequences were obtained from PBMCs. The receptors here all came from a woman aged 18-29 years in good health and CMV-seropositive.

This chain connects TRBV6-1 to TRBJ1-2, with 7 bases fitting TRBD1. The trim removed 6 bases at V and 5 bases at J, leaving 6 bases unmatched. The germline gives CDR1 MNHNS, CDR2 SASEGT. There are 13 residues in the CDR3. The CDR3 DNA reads TGTGCCAGCAGCGGGACAGACCCATATGGCTACACCTTC. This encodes CASSGTDPYGYTF.

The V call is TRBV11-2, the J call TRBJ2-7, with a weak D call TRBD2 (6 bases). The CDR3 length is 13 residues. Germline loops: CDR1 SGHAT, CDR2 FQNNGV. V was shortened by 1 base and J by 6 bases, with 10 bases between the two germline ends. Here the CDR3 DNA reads TGTGCCAGCAGCTTAGTCTGGGGAGGCGAGCAGTACTTC. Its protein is CASSLVWGGEQYF.

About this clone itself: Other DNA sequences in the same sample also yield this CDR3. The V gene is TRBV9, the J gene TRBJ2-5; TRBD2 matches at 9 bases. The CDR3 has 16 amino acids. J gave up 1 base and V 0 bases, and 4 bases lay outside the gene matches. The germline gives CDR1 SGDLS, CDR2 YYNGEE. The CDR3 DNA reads TGTGCCAGCAGCGTAGGCGGTAGCGGGGGCCAAGAGACCCAGTACTTC. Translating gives CASSVGGSGGQETQYF. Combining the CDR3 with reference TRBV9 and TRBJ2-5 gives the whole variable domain DSGVTQTPKHLITATGQRVTLRCSPRSGDLSVYWYQQSLDQGLQFLIQYYNGEERAKGNILERFSAQQFPDLHSELNLSSLELGDSALYFCASSVGGSGGQETQYFGPGTRLLVL.

This chain's CDR3 is CSVEDWNLAGARSYEQYF. The CDR3 DNA sequence: TGCAGCGTTGAAGATTGGAATCTAGCGGGCGCCCGCTCCTACGAGCAGTACTTC. The chain has TRBV29-1 and TRBJ2-7, with 8 positions matching TRBD2. Trimming removed 0 bases from V and 0 bases from J; junction bases left unmatched: 13. Per germline, CDR1 SQVTM and CDR2 ANQGSEA. CDR3 length: 18 amino acids.

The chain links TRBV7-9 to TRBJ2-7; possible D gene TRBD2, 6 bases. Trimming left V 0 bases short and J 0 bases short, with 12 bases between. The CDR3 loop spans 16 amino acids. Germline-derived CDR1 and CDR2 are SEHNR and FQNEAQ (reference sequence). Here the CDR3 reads CASSLARDLSSYEQYF. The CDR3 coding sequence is TGTGCCAGCAGCTTAGCTCGGGACTTGAGCTCCTACGAGCAGTACTTC.

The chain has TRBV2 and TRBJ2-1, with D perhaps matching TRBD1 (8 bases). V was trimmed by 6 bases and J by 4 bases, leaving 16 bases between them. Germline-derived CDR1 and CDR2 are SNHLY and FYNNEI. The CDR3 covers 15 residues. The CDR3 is CASRDTGGAYNEQFF. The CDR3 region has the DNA TGTGCCAGCAGGGACACAGGGGGGGCTTACAATGAGCAGTTCTTC.

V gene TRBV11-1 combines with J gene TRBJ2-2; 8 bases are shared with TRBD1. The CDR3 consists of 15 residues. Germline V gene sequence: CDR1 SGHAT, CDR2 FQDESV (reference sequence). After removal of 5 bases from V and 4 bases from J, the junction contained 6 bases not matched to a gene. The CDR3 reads CASSTGTGSTGELFF. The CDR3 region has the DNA TGTGCCAGCAGCACCGGGACAGGTAGCACCGGGGAGCTGTTTTTT.

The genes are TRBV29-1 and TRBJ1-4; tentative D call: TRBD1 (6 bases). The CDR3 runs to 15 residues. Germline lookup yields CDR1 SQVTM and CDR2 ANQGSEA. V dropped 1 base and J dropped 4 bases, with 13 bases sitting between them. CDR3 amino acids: CSVEGTARGNEKLFF. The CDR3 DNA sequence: TGCAGCGTTGAAGGGACAGCTAGGGGTAATGAAAAACTGTTTTTT. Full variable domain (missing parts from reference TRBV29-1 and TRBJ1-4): SAVISQKPSRDICQRGTSLTIQCQVDSQVTMMFWYRQQPGQSLTLIATANQGSEATYESGFVIDKFPISRPNLTFSTLTVSNMSPEDSSIYLCSVEGTARGNEKLFFGSGTQLSVL.

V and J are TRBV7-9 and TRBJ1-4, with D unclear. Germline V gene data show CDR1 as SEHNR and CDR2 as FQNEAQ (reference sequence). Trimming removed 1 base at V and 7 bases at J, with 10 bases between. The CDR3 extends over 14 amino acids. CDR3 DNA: TGTGCCAGCAGCTTAGGAGGGAGGAGTGAAAAACTGTTTTTT. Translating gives CASSLGGRSEKLFF.

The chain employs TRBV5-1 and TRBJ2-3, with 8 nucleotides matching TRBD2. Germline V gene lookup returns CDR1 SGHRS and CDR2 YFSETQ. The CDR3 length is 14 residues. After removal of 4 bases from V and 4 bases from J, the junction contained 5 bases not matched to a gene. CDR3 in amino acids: CASSTGGPSDTQYF. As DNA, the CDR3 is TGCGCCAGCAGCACGGGAGGGCCATCAGATACGCAGTATTTT.

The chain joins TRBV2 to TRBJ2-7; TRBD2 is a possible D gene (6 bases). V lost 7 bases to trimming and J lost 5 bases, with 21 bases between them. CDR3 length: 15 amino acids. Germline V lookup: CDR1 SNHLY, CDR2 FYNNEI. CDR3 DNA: TGTGCCAGCACCCGGGGAGGCCCGCCGGGGGACGAGCAGTACTTC. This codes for CASTRGGPPGDEQYF.

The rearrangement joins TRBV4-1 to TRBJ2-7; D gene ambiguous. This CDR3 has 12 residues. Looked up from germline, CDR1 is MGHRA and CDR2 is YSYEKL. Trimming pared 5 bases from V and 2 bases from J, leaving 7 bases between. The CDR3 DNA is TGCGCCAGCAGCGACTTCACCTACGAGCAGTACTTC. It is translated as CASSDFTYEQYF.

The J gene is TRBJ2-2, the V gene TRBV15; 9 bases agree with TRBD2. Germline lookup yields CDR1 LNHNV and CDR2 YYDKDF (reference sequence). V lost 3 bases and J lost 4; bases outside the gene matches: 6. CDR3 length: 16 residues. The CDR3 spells CATSSILAGLTGELFF. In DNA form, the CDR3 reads TGTGCCACCAGCAGTATCCTAGCGGGGCTCACCGGGGAGCTGTTTTTT.

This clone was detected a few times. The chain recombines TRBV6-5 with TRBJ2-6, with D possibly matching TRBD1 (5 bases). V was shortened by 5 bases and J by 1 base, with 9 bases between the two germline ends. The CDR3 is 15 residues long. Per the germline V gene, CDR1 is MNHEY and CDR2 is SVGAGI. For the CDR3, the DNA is TGTGCCAGCAGTAAGGGGATATCTGGGGCCAACGTCCTGACTTTC. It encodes CASSKGISGANVLTF.

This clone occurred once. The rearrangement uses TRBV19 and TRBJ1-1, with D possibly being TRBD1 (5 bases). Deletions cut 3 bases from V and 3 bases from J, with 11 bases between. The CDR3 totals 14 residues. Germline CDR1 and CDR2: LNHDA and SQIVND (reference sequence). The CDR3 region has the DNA TGTGCCAGTAGTATTCTTGGAGGGGACACTGAAGCTTTCTTT. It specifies CASSILGGDTEAFF.

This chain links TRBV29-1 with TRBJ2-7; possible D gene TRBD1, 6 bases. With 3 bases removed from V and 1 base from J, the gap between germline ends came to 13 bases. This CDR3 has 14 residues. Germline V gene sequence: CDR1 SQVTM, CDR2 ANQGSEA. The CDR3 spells CSVEWGHQSYEQYF. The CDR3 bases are TGCAGCGTTGAGTGGGGACACCAGTCCTACGAGCAGTACTTC.